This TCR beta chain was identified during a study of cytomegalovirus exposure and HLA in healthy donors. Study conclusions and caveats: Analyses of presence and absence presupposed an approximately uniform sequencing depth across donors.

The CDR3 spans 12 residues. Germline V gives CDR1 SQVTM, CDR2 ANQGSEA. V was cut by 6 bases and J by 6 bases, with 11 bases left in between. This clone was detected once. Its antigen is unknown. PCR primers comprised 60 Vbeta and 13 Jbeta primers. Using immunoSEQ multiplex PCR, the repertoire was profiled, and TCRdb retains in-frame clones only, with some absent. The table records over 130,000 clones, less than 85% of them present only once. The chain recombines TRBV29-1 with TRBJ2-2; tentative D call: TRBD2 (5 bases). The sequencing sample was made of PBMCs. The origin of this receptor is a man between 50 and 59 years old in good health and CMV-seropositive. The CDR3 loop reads CSVFTGAGELFF. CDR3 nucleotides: TGCAGCGTATTTACCGGGGCCGGGGAGCTGTTTTTT.